This T cell receptor (beta chain) was recorded in a study of shared clonotypes between healthy human individuals. Memory CD4+ cells were the fraction left after CD45RA+ naive selection. Genomic DNA from each subset was divided evenly over several immunoSEQ plates. Sequencing used immunoSEQ multiplex PCR; TCRdb keeps in-frame clones, though not all of them. Counted here are approximately 1,500,000 clones, 98% occurring once; the ten biggest clones make up 0.45%. V shed 4 bases, J shed 2 bases, and the junction held 8 bases outside the gene matches. Germline CDR1 is SQVTM and CDR2 is ANQGSEA. The CDR3 extends over 15 amino acids.

The sequencing sample was made of naive CD4+ T cells sorted from blood. Subset: CD45RA+ positively selected. This chain connects TRBV29-1 to TRBJ2-3; 8 nucleotides agree with TRBD2. This TCR was sampled from a young man in good health. The CDR3 DNA follows: TGCAGCGTTGGGGCTCTAGCGGGTTTCACAGATACGCAGTATTTT. It translates to CSVGALAGFTDTQYF.